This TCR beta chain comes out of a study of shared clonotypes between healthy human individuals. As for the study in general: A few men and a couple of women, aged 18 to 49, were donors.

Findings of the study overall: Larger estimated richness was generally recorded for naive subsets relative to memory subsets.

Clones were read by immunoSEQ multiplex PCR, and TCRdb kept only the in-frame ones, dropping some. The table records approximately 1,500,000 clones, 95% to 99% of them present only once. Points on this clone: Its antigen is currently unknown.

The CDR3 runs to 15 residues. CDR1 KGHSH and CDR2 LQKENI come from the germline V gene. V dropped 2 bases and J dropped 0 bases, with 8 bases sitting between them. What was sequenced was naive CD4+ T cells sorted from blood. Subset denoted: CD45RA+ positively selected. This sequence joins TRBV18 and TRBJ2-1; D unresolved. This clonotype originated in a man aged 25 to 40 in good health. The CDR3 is CASSPVSRSYNEQFF. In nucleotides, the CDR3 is TGTGCCAGCTCACCAGTAAGCCGCTCCTACAATGAGCAGTTCTTC.